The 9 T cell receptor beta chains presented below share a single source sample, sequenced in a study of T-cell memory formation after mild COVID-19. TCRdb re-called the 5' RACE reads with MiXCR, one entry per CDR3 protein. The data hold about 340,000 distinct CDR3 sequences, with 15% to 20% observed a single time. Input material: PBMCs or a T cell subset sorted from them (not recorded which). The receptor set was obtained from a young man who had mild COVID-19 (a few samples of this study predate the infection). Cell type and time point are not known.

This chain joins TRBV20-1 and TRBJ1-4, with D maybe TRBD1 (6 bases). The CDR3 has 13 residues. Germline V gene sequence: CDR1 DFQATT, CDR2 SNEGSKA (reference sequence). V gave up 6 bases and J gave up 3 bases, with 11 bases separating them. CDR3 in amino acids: CSAPGEPNEKLFF. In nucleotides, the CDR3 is TGCAGTGCCCCAGGGGAACCTAATGAAAAACTGTTTTTT.

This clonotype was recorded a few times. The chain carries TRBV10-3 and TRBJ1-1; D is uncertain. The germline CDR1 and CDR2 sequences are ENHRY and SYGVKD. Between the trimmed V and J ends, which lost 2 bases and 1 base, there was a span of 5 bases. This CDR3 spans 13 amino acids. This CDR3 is CAISETENTEAFF. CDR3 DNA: TGTGCCATCAGTGAGACAGAGAACACTGAAGCTTTCTTT.

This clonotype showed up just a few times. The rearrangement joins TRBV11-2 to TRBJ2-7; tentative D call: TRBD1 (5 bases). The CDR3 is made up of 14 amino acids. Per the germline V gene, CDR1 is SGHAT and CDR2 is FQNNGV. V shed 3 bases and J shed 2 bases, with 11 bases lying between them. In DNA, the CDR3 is TGTGCCAGCAGCTTGCAGACAGCCGCCTACGAGCAGTACTTC. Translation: CASSLQTAAYEQYF.

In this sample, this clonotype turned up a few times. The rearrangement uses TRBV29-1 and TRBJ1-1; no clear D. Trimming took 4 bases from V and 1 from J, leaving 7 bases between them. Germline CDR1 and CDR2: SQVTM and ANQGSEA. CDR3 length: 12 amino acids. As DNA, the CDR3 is TGCAGCGTTGCGCTTGGGAACACTGAAGCTTTCTTT. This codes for CSVALGNTEAFF. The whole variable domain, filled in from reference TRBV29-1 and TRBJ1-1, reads SAVISQKPSRDICQRGTSLTIQCQVDSQVTMMFWYRQQPGQSLTLIATANQGSEATYESGFVIDKFPISRPNLTFSTLTVSNMSPEDSSIYLCSVALGNTEAFFGQGTRLTVV.

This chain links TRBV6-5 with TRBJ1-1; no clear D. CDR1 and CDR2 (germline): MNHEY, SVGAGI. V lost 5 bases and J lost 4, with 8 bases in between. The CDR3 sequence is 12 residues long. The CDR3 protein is CASSGDRTEAFF. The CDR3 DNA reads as TGTGCCAGCAGTGGCGACCGCACTGAAGCTTTCTTT.

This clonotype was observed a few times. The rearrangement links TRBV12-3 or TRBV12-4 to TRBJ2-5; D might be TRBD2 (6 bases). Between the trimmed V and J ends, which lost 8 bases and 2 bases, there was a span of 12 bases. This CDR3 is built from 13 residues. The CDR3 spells CASATSYQETQYF. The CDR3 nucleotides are TGTGCCAGCGCTACTAGCTATCAAGAGACCCAGTACTTC.

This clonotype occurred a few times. CDR3 region: CASSRHRGALGETQYF. CDR3 DNA: TGTGCCAGCAGCCGACATCGGGGGGCTCTGGGAGAGACCCAGTACTTC. This chain links TRBV3-1 with TRBJ2-5, with D possibly being TRBD2 (7 bases). V shed 4 bases and J shed 4 bases, with 19 bases lying between them. Germline values: CDR1 LGHDT, CDR2 YNNKEL (reference sequence). This CDR3 contains 16 residues.

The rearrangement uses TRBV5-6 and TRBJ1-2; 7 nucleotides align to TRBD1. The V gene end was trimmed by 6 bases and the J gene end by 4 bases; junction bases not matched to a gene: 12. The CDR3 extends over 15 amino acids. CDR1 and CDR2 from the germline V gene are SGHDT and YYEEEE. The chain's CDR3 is CASNPRDRTSYGYTF. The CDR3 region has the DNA TGTGCCAGCAACCCACGGGACAGAACCAGCTATGGCTACACCTTC.

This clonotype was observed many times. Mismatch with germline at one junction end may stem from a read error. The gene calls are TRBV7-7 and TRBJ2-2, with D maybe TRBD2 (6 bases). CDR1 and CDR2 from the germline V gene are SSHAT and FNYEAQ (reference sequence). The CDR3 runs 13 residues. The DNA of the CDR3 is TGCGCCAGCAGCTTGGAGGGCACCGGGGAGCTGTTTTTT. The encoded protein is CASSLEGTGELFF.